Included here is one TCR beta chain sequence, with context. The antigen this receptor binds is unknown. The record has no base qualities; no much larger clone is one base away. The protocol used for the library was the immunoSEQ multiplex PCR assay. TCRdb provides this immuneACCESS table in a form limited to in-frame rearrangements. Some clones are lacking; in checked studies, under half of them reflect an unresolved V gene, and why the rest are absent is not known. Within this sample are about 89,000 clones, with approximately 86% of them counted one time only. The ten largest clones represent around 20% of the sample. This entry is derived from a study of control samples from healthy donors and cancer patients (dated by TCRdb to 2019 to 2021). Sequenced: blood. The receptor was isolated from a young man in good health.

The CDR3 reads CASSTDRGSYEQYF. The DNA reads TGTGCCAGCAGTACAGACAGGGGGTCCTACGAGCAGTACTTC. This chain joins TRBV11-1 to TRBJ2-7; 9 central bases correspond to TRBD1. The CDR1 and CDR2 encoded by the germline V gene (reference sequence) are SGHAT and FQDESV. V and J are trimmed by 6 bases and 1 base, and the gene matches miss 4 bases of the junction. The CDR3, cysteine through phenylalanine, is 14 amino acids long. Solely the CDR3 DNA is kept, with 42 bases framed from the first base.